The rows below give T cell receptor beta chains drawn from one sample of a study of PD-L1 blockade in urothelial cancer. Libraries were prepared by immunoSEQ multiplex PCR; TCRdb keeps only in-frame clonotypes and omits some of them. Seen here are about 76,000 clones, approximately 87% observed once, and the top ten hold under 6%. The sample was PBMCs, taken around atezolizumab (anti-PD-L1) treatment. These receptors were collected from a man aged 65 to 79 with urothelial cancer. Both conserved end residues are part of each CDR3. Each record gives: D gene, V gene, clone size, J gene, CDR3 protein, CDR3 DNA. A D gene is named only where the DNA matches it firmly. A clone size is listed for some rows: how often the clone was seen (once, few, many), or a class if it is expanded.

.,TRBV10-1,.,TRBJ2-1,CASSLNDNEQFF,TGCGCCAGCAGCCTTAATGACAATGAGCAGTTCTTC
TRBD1,TRBV28,.,TRBJ2-7,CASSRQGASYEQYF,TGTGCCAGCAGTCGACAGGGGGCCTCCTACGAGCAGTACTTC
.,TRBV5-1,.,TRBJ1-5,CASSLQGDSNQPQHF,TGCGCCAGCAGCTTACAGGGAGACAGCAATCAGCCCCAGCATTTT
TRBD1,TRBV5-1,.,TRBJ2-7,CASSLLGTGSGEQYF,TGCGCCAGCAGCTTGTTGGGGACAGGATCGGGGGAGCAGTACTTC
TRBD2,TRBV5-1,.,TRBJ2-7,CASSTGGLAGLDEQYF,TGCGCCAGCAGCACGGGGGGACTAGCGGGACTGGATGAGCAGTACTTC
TRBD2,TRBV7-6,.,TRBJ2-5,CASSSRTSGNKETQYF,TGTGCCAGCAGCTCACGGACTAGCGGGAACAAAGAGACCCAGTACTTC
TRBD1,TRBV27,once,TRBJ2-1,CASSFRTGMDNEQFF,TGTGCCAGCAGTTTTCGGACAGGGATGGACAATGAGCAGTTCTTC
TRBD2,TRBV7-9,.,TRBJ2-7,CASTQRLAGGEQYF,TGTGCCAGCACCCAGCGACTAGCGGGTGGGGAGCAGTACTTC
.,TRBV19,.,TRBJ1-2,CASSDYLGYTF,TGTGCCAGTAGTGACTACCTTGGCTACACCTTC
TRBD1,TRBV5-5,.,TRBJ2-5,CASSFWTGGFSETQYF,TGTGCCAGCAGCTTCTGGACAGGGGGCTTTTCGGAGACCCAGTACTTC
TRBD1,TRBV7-9,.,TRBJ2-1,CASSTRQGSNEQFF,TGTGCCAGCAGCACCCGACAGGGAAGCAATGAGCAGTTCTTC
.,TRBV5-1,few,TRBJ2-7,CASSRETGSYEQYF,TGCGCCAGCAGCCGAGAGACAGGTTCCTACGAGCAGTACTTC
.,TRBV4-1,.,TRBJ1-3,CASSPAAASGNTIYF,TGCGCCAGCAGCCCCGCGGCAGCCTCTGGAAACACCATATATTTT